Here is one TCR beta chain with its context. Its target is unknown. This specimen comes from a study of T cell responses to AZD1222 COVID-19 vaccine. Study as a whole: Timing groups of about 4 and about 12 weeks for second doses were pooled.

There are 10 residues in the CDR3. The germline gives CDR1 DFQATT, CDR2 SNEGSKA (reference sequence). V dropped 6 bases and J dropped 3 bases, with 5 bases sitting between them. The data were produced by immunoSEQ multiplex PCR, yet TCRdb's version contains in-frame clones alone and is incomplete. The data hold about 120,000 clones, with approximately 83% observed a single time. Study observations and caveats: Across the whole spike, CD4 TCRs peaked at regions 160-218 and 743-854. No day 14 peak samples; only post-peak repertoires were characterized.

The chain combines TRBV20-1 with TRBJ2-5; D ambiguous. The receptor was derived from an adult in good health. The starting material was peripheral blood, obtained on day 0 of AZD1222 vaccination. The CDR3 sequence is CSAQEETQYF. In DNA, the CDR3 is TGCAGTGCCCAGGAAGAGACCCAGTACTTC.